This T cell receptor beta chain was found in a study of early T cells in non-severe SARS-CoV-2 infection. TCRdb itself ran the 5' RACE reads through MiXCR, one entry per CDR3 protein. The sample includes about 77,000 distinct CDR3 sequences, roughly 12% of them seen just once. The sample holds many counts of this clonotype. Germline V gives CDR1 LGHDT, CDR2 YNNKEL (reference sequence). V gave up 1 base and J gave up 5 bases, with 12 bases separating them. The CDR3 has 15 amino acids. The rearrangement joins TRBV3-1 to TRBJ2-1; D is perhaps TRBD1 or TRBD2 (5 bases each). The sequence was obtained from an adult who was a healthcare worker with PCR-confirmed SARS-CoV-2 infection or an uninfected control (not recorded which). The donor label of this sample is uncertain. Sequenced here: whole blood, sampled at baseline. CDR3 loop: CASSQGDRNHNEQFF. CDR3 coding DNA: TGTGCCAGCAGCCAAGGGGACCGGAACCACAATGAGCAGTTCTTC.